Listed below are T cell receptor beta chains from one sample, sequenced in a study of OX40 agonist ivuxolimab in advanced cancers. This table comes from immunoSEQ multiplex PCR, and its TCRdb copy is limited to in-frame clones, with some not included. The sample contains some 68,000 clones, 87% of which appear only once. The sample here was CD4+ or CD8+ T cells sorted from blood, taken in a trial of the OX40 agonist ivuxolimab. Receptors were obtained from an adult with an advanced solid tumor such as melanoma, head and neck, liver or kidney cancer. The CDR3 runs from the conserved cysteine through the conserved F or W. A D gene is named only where the DNA matches it firmly. A clone size is listed for some rows: how often the clone was seen (once, few, many), or a class if it is expanded.

d_gene	abundance	v_gene	j_gene	len	CDR3aa	CDR3nt
TRBD1	.	TRBV5-6	TRBJ2-7	13	CASSSGQGGEQYF	TGTGCCAGCAGCTCGGGACAGGGCGGCGAGCAGTACTTC
TRBD1	.	TRBV19	TRBJ1-1	15	CASSIGPGGNTEAFF	TGTGCCAGTAGTATAGGTCCAGGGGGGAACACTGAAGCTTTCTTT
.	.	TRBV7-2	TRBJ2-1	16	CASSSQTGLNSDEQFF	TGTGCCAGCAGCTCGCAGACTGGGCTAAATTCCGATGAGCAGTTCTTC
TRBD2	once	TRBV7-9	TRBJ2-7	14	CASSLGGLAGEQYF	TGTGCCAGCAGCTTAGGGGGACTAGCGGGCGAGCAGTACTTC
.	.	TRBV27	TRBJ2-5	13	CASRDSGQETQYF	TGTGCCAGCAGGGATTCAGGGCAAGAGACCCAGTACTTC
.	.	TRBV6-6	TRBJ1-5	13	CASSYSLSQPQHF	TGTGCCAGCAGTTACTCTCTAAGTCAGCCCCAGCATTTT
.	.	TRBV29-1	TRBJ2-1	13	CSVVDSWVNEQFF	TGCAGCGTTGTAGACTCTTGGGTTAATGAGCAGTTCTTC
.	once	TRBV14	TRBJ2-5	14	CASSQEVSQETQYF	TGTGCCAGCAGCCAAGAAGTCAGTCAAGAGACCCAGTACTTC
.	.	TRBV7-3	TRBJ2-2	16	CASSLTGTPNTGELFF	TGTGCCAGCAGCCTAACCGGGACTCCTAACACCGGGGAGCTGTTTTTT
TRBD1	.	TRBV28	TRBJ2-7	12	CASTGTDYEQYF	TGTGCCAGCACCGGGACAGACTACGAGCAGTACTTC
TRBD2	once	TRBV14	TRBJ2-5	16	CASSPHQLAGGGTQYF	TGTGCCAGCAGCCCCCACCAACTAGCGGGGGGAGGGACCCAGTACTTC
TRBD1	.	TRBV11-2	TRBJ1-2	16	CASSPAGTAANYGYTF	TGTGCCAGCAGCCCCGCCGGGACAGCAGCTAACTATGGCTACACCTTC
.	.	TRBV28	TRBJ1-6	17	CASTVGAGRALRSPLHF	TGTGCCAGCACGGTGGGCGCAGGGAGGGCCCTTAGGTCACCCCTCCACTTT
TRBD1	many	TRBV9	TRBJ1-1	15	CASSVDQGEGREAFF	TGTGCCAGCAGCGTAGACCAGGGGGAAGGACGTGAGGCTTTCTTT
.	once	TRBV28	TRBJ2-7	14	CASSLSTSSYEQYF	TGTGCCAGCAGTTTATCTACATCGTCCTACGAGCAGTACTTC
TRBD1	.	TRBV9	TRBJ2-5	16	CASSVRHRGETWEQYF	TGTGCCAGCAGCGTCCGTCACAGGGGTGAAACGTGGGAGCAGTACTTC
TRBD1	.	TRBV5-1	TRBJ1-1	15	CASSLEQGARGKAFF	TGCGCCAGCAGCTTGGAACAGGGGGCGAGGGGGAAAGCTTTCTTT
.	few	TRBV5-1	TRBJ1-6	15	CASSVGHGGNSPLHF	TGCGCCAGCAGCGTCGGCCATGGGGGTAATTCACCCCTCCACTTT
TRBD1	.	TRBV27	TRBJ2-7	12	CASRRTGFEQYF	TGTGCCAGCAGGAGGACAGGGTTCGAGCAGTACTTC
TRBD2	.	TRBV19	TRBJ2-7	17	CASSGQRGLAGASEQYF	TGTGCCAGTAGTGGACAGAGGGGACTAGCGGGGGCTTCCGAGCAGTACTTC
.	.	TRBV7-9	TRBJ2-1	13	CASSQSGAHEQFF	TGTGCCAGCAGCCAGTCCGGGGCGCATGAGCAGTTCTTC
.	few	TRBV20-1	TRBJ1-3	11	CSALQGNTIYF	TGCAGTGCCCTGCAAGGAAACACCATATATTTT
.	.	TRBV30	TRBJ1-4	14	CAWRVPGGGEKLFF	TGTGCCTGGAGGGTACCGGGAGGGGGTGAAAAACTGTTTTTT
.	.	TRBV18	TRBJ2-1	15	CASSPPQPTYNEQFF	TGTGCCAGCTCACCACCTCAACCCACCTACAATGAGCAGTTCTTC
.	.	TRBV2	TRBJ1-3	12	CASGESGNTIYF	TGTGCCAGCGGGGAATCTGGAAACACCATATATTTT
TRBD2	once	TRBV29-1	TRBJ2-5	16	CSAPWPGTSRQETQYF	TGCAGCGCCCCCTGGCCGGGGACTAGCAGACAAGAGACCCAGTACTTC
.	.	TRBV11-2	TRBJ1-2	13	CASSLDYRDGYTF	TGTGCCAGCAGCTTAGACTACAGGGATGGCTACACCTTC
.	.	TRBV14	TRBJ2-5	14	CASSRLGAQETQYF	TGTGCCAGCAGCCGACTTGGAGCGCAGGAGACCCAGTACTTC
.	once	TRBV7-9	TRBJ1-2	14	CASSPAGGSYGYTF	TGTGCCAGCAGCCCCGCGGGGGGCAGCTATGGCTACACCTTC
TRBD1	.	TRBV27	TRBJ1-4	15	CASRKLDREYEKLFF	TGTGCCAGCAGAAAGCTCGACAGGGAGTATGAAAAACTGTTTTTT
TRBD1	.	TRBV5-1	TRBJ2-5	15	CASARWQGVQETQYF	TGCGCCAGTGCCCGGTGGCAGGGGGTCCAAGAGACCCAGTACTTC
.	few	TRBV18	TRBJ2-5	15	CASSSGTGGEETQYF	TGTGCCAGCTCCTCCGGGACTGGAGGGGAAGAGACCCAGTACTTC
.	.	TRBV5-1	TRBJ2-3	15	CASSLLGGSTDTQYF	TGCGCCAGCAGCTTGTTGGGCGGGAGCACAGATACGCAGTATTTT
.	.	TRBV7-3	TRBJ2-6	15	CASSLSGAGANVLTF	TGTGCCAGCAGCTTAAGCGGGGCTGGGGCCAACGTCCTGACTTTC
.	.	TRBV9	TRBJ2-3	15	CASSVVGGHTDTQYF	TGTGCCAGCAGCGTGGTTGGGGGGCACACAGATACGCAGTATTTT
.	.	TRBV7-2	TRBJ2-5	15	CASSLGGGLQETQYF	TGTGCCAGCAGCTTAGGTGGAGGGTTGCAAGAGACCCAGTACTTC
TRBD2	.	TRBV4-2	TRBJ2-3	20	CASSFHPGTSGGILTDTQYF	TGTGCCAGCAGCTTCCACCCCGGGACTAGCGGGGGAATCCTCACAGATACGCAGTATTTT
.	.	TRBV5-6	TRBJ2-5	14	CASSFVSGLETQYF	TGTGCCAGCAGCTTTGTTTCGGGGCTGGAGACCCAGTACTTC
.	.	TRBV9	TRBJ2-7	14	CASSVGSGTYEQYF	TGTGCCAGCAGCGTGGGTAGTGGAACCTACGAGCAGTACTTC
TRBD2	.	TRBV7-9	TRBJ2-7	14	CASSLGDYLYEQYF	TGTGCCAGCAGCTTAGGGGACTATCTCTACGAGCAGTACTTC
.	.	TRBV7-2	TRBJ1-5	13	CASSRGEFQPQHF	TGTGCCAGCAGCCGGGGGGAGTTTCAGCCCCAGCATTTT
TRBD2	.	TRBV28	TRBJ2-1	15	CASTQVAGGYNEQFF	TGTGCCAGCACCCAAGTGGCGGGAGGGTACAATGAGCAGTTCTTC
.	.	TRBV30	TRBJ1-5	15	CAWGRGGLSNQPQHF	TGTGCCTGGGGAAGAGGGGGTCTTAGCAATCAGCCCCAGCATTTT
.	.	TRBV5-6	TRBJ2-1	16	CASSARGVSSYNEQFF	TGTGCCAGCAGCGCTCGGGGAGTGAGCTCCTACAATGAGCAGTTCTTC
TRBD2	once	TRBV11-2	TRBJ2-7	18	CASSHGLAGGRSSYEQYF	TGTGCCAGCAGTCACGGACTAGCGGGAGGCCGGAGCTCCTACGAGCAGTACTTC
TRBD2	.	TRBV9	TRBJ2-3	16	CASSSQTGLATNTQYF	TGTGCCAGCAGCTCACAGACGGGACTAGCGACAAATACGCAGTATTTT
.	.	TRBV7-8	TRBJ1-1	14	CASSLGELNTEAFF	TGTGCCAGCAGCTTAGGCGAATTGAACACTGAAGCTTTCTTT
.	.	TRBV18	TRBJ2-7	16	CASSPASQGASYEQYF	TGTGCCAGCTCACCCGCCTCACAGGGAGCGTCCTACGAGCAGTACTTC
.	.	TRBV29-1	TRBJ1-1	13	CSVEQGMNTEAFF	TGCAGCGTTGAACAGGGGATGAACACTGAAGCTTTCTTT
TRBD2	.	TRBV27	TRBJ2-3	15	CASSSTSGITDTQYF	TGTGCCAGCAGTTCGACTAGCGGGATCACAGATACGCAGTATTTT